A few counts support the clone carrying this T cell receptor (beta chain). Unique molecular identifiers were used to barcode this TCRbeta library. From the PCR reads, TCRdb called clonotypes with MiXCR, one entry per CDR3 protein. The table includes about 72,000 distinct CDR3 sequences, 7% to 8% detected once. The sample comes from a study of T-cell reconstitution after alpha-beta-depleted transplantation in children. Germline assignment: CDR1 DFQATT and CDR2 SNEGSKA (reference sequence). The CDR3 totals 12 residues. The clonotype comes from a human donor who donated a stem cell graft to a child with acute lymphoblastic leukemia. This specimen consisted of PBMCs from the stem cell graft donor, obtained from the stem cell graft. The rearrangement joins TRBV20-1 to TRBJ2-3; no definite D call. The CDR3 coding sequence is TGCAATCCTAGAGATCCGGGAGATACGCAGTATTTT. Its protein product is CNPRDPGDTQYF.